Presented here are 13 T cell receptor beta chains from one specimen sequenced in a study of blood T cell repertoires in COVID-19. Clones were sequenced by immunoSEQ multiplex PCR, and TCRdb holds only the in-frame ones, with some missing. The sample includes roughly 100,000 clones, 80% to 90% seen only once; the top ten take roughly 2%. The sample consisted of peripheral blood. Receptor source: a man aged 50 to 59 with COVID-19, enrolled during active disease.

The rearrangement joins TRBV2 to TRBJ2-2; TRBD1 matches 7 bases. V dropped 4 bases and J dropped 7; count of bases not matched to a gene: 6. Germline V gene sequence: CDR1 SNHLY, CDR2 FYNNEI. This CDR3 spans 14 amino acids. The CDR3: CASSATGFSGELFF. For the CDR3, the DNA is TGTGCCAGCAGTGCGACAGGGTTTAGCGGGGAGCTGTTTTTT.

The chain employs TRBV5-4 and TRBJ2-5, with a tentative D call TRBD2 (5 bases). CDR1 and CDR2 from the germline V gene are SGHNT and YYREEE (reference sequence). V dropped 2 bases and J dropped 3 bases, with 8 bases sitting between them. This CDR3 has 13 amino acids. For the CDR3, the DNA is TGTGCCAGCAGCTTCCTCGGGGAAGAGACCCAGTACTTC. Its translation is CASSFLGEETQYF. Based on the CDR3 plus reference TRBV5-4 and TRBJ2-5, the full variable domain is ETGVTQSPTHLIKTRGQQVTLRCSSQSGHNTVSWYQQALGQGPQFIFQYYREEENGRGNFPPRFSGLQFPNYSSELNVNALELDDSALYLCASSFLGEETQYFGPGTRLLVL.

The chain uses TRBV7-9 and TRBJ1-6, with D uncertain. This CDR3 has 18 amino acids. Trimming shortened V by 1 base and J by 0 bases, and 13 bases separated the two germline ends. Germline V lookup: CDR1 SEHNR, CDR2 FQNEAQ (reference sequence). CDR3 nucleotide sequence: TGTGCCAGCAGCTTAGAATCCGGCGGGAGCTCCTATAATTCACCCCTCCACTTT. It translates to CASSLESGGSSYNSPLHF.

The V gene is TRBV29-1, the J gene TRBJ1-2; TRBD1 matches at 10 bases. The CDR3 is made up of 13 amino acids. Per germline, CDR1 SQVTM and CDR2 ANQGSEA. V was pared by 5 bases and J by 6 bases, with 6 bases of the junction left unmatched. The DNA of the CDR3 is TGCAGCGTTCAGGGACAGGGGCGGGATGGCTACACCTTC. Translated: CSVQGQGRDGYTF.

The chain recombines TRBV19 with TRBJ1-6; possibly TRBD1 for D (5 bases). Germline assignment: CDR1 LNHDA and CDR2 SQIVND (reference sequence). Trimming pared 6 bases from V and 7 bases from J, leaving 13 bases between. The CDR3 is made up of 14 amino acids. This CDR3 reads CASSEAGPNSPLHF. The DNA of the CDR3 is TGTGCCAGTAGCGAGGCGGGACCCAATTCACCCCTCCACTTT.

V and J are TRBV4-3 and TRBJ1-5, with D unclear. Looked up from germline, CDR1 is LGHNA and CDR2 is YSLEER. This CDR3 comprises 16 residues. V lost 0 bases to trimming and J lost 3 bases, with 12 bases between them. The CDR3, as DNA: TGCGCCAGCAGCCAAGATTACGGGGTCGCCAATCAGCCCCAGCATTTT. The encoded protein is CASSQDYGVANQPQHF.

CDR3 DNA sequence: TGTGCCAGCAAAGGGAGCTCTGGAAACACCATATATTTT. It codes for CASKGSSGNTIYF. The V and J genes are TRBV6-6 and TRBJ1-3; D not resolved. The CDR3 runs to 13 residues. CDR1 MNHNY and CDR2 SVGAGI come from the germline V gene (reference sequence). V was cut by 7 bases and J by 0 bases, with 7 bases left in between.

There are a few counts of this clone. J is TRBJ1-4 and V is TRBV5-3; maybe TRBD1 (6 bases). TRBV5-3 belongs to the ORF category, with a function that is uncertain. Trimming took 0 bases from V and 5 from J, leaving 8 bases between them. The CDR3 runs to 14 residues. The DNA for the CDR3 is TGTGCCAGAAGCTTGGGGCAGGGGAATGAAAAACTGTTTTTT. Residues: CARSLGQGNEKLFF.

A word on this clone: This CDR3 is also generated by other DNA sequences in the sample. The J gene is TRBJ1-2, the V gene TRBV6-5; D not resolved. This CDR3 has 13 residues. The germline CDR1 and CDR2 sequences are MNHEY and SVGAGI. Trimming took 3 bases from V and 2 from J, leaving 7 bases between them. The CDR3 protein is CASSYGGNYGYTF. In DNA, the CDR3 is TGTGCCAGCAGTTATGGAGGGAACTATGGCTACACCTTC.

The chain is built from TRBV7-6 and TRBJ1-5, with 8 positions matching TRBD1. The CDR3 sequence is 15 residues long. Germline V gene sequence: CDR1 SGHVS, CDR2 FNYEAQ. The J segment lost 6 bases and the V segment lost 1 base, leaving 5 bases of the junction unmatched. CDR3 nucleotides: TGTGCCAGCAGCTTAGAGGCAGGGGGCAGTCAGCCCCAGCATTTT. It encodes CASSLEAGGSQPQHF.

The V gene is TRBV3-1 (or the pseudogene TRBV3-2), the J gene TRBJ2-1, with TRBD2 matching over 13 bases. V lost 4 bases and J lost 10; bases outside the gene matches: 7. This CDR3 has 15 amino acids. Germline V gives CDR1 LGHDT, CDR2 YNNKEL (reference sequence). CDR3 sequence (DNA): TGTGCCAGCAGCCCTACTAGCGGGGGGGCCGGAGAGCAGTTCTTC. Translation gives CASSPTSGGAGEQFF.

A single count supports this clone. The chain joins TRBV9 to TRBJ1-2; D uncertain. Germline assignment: CDR1 SGDLS and CDR2 YYNGEE. The CDR3 covers 14 residues. Trimming pared 3 bases from V and 12 bases from J, leaving 21 bases between. This chain's CDR3 is CASSEGLMRGSHTF. DNA of the CDR3: TGTGCCAGCAGCGAGGGCCTTATGCGGGGTTCCCACACCTTC. Looking up the rest from reference TRBV9 and TRBJ1-2 gives the full variable domain: DSGVTQTPKHLITATGQRVTLRCSPRSGDLSVYWYQQSLDQGLQFLIQYYNGEERAKGNILERFSAQQFPDLHSELNLSSLELGDSALYFCASSEGLMRGSHTFGSGTRLTVV.

The rearrangement joins TRBV4-1 to TRBJ2-7, with 9 nucleotides matching TRBD2. The CDR3 is made up of 15 amino acids. Trimming took 0 bases from V and 4 from J; bases not matched to a gene: 4. Germline CDR1 reads MGHRA; CDR2 reads YSYEKL. The CDR3 coding sequence is TGCGCCAGCAGCCAAGAGCTAGCGGGATTTTACGAGCAGTACTTC. Protein sequence: CASSQELAGFYEQYF.